These 24 T cell receptor beta chains originate from one sample sequenced in a study of T cells after yellow fever vaccination. TCRdb re-called the 5' RACE reads through MiXCR, storing one row per CDR3 protein. The table has roughly 74,000 distinct CDR3 sequences, approximately 7% seen once. The source was CD8+ T cells sorted from PBMCs, collected 5 days after the first yellow fever vaccination. These TCRs come from a man aged 18 to 29 who received the YFV17D yellow fever vaccine.

The V call is TRBV7-9, the J call TRBJ2-7; D is perhaps TRBD1 (5 bases). CDR3 length: 14 amino acids. Trimming removed 5 bases from V and 2 bases from J, with 13 bases in between. The germline CDR1 and CDR2 sequences are SEHNR and FQNEAQ (reference sequence). This CDR3 is CASSRTWKAYEQYF. Here the CDR3 DNA reads TGTGCCAGCAGCCGGACATGGAAAGCCTACGAGCAGTACTTC.

This clonotype was counted between two and nine times. V gene TRBV9 combines with J gene TRBJ1-2; no clear D. The V end was cut by 4 bases, the J end by 8 bases, with 12 bases between. Germline V gene sequence: CDR1 SGDLS, CDR2 YYNGEE. CDR3 length: 12 residues. The CDR3 protein is CASSPWEGGYTF. Here the CDR3 DNA reads TGTGCCAGCAGCCCATGGGAGGGCGGCTACACCTTC.

Worth noting for this clonotype: A read error may explain this, as a much larger clone is one base away. The chain couples TRBV7-6 to TRBJ2-7; D remains ambiguous. CDR1 and CDR2 from the germline V gene are SGHVS and FNYEAQ. The CDR3 has 13 residues. Between the trimmed V and J ends, which lost 1 base and 3 bases, there was a span of 7 bases. The CDR3 region is CASSLDGFYEQYV. CDR3 sequence (DNA): TGTGCCAGCAGCTTAGACGGATTCTACGAGCAGTACGTC.

This clonotype was found a few times. The rearrangement links TRBV29-1 to TRBJ2-7; 9 positions match TRBD1. This CDR3 region has 13 residues. Looked up from germline, CDR1 is SQVTM and CDR2 is ANQGSEA. J gave up 5 bases and V 5 bases, and 7 bases lay outside the gene matches. CDR3 region: CSVHPGTGNEQYF. The CDR3 DNA is TGCAGCGTTCACCCCGGGACAGGGAACGAGCAGTACTTC.

This clonotype was counted ten times or more. The chain joins TRBV29-1 to TRBJ2-5; 9 nucleotides match TRBD1. Germline V lookup: CDR1 SQVTM, CDR2 ANQGSEA. The CDR3 is made up of 15 amino acids. V dropped 0 bases and J dropped 4; count of bases not matched to a gene: 6. CDR3 residues: CSVEDRDRGVETQYF. CDR3 coding DNA: TGCAGCGTTGAAGATCGAGACAGGGGGGTAGAGACCCAGTACTTC. The full variable domain, completed using reference TRBV29-1 and TRBJ2-5, is SAVISQKPSRDICQRGTSLTIQCQVDSQVTMMFWYRQQPGQSLTLIATANQGSEATYESGFVIDKFPISRPNLTFSTLTVSNMSPEDSSIYLCSVEDRDRGVETQYFGPGTRLLVL.

Note on this clonotype: This may come from a read error, since a much larger clone is one base off. V is TRBV7-9 and J is TRBJ2-3, with D uncertain. CDR1 is SEHNR, CDR2 FQNEAQ, per germline (reference sequence). The CDR3 loop spans 12 amino acids. CDR3: CAGSTPARQEYF. CDR3 DNA: TGTGCCGGCAGCACCCCGGCGCGCCAGGAGTATTTT.

This clonotype was counted at least ten times. This chain joins TRBV12-3 or TRBV12-4 and TRBJ1-1, with D possibly matching TRBD1 (6 bases). There are 15 residues in the CDR3. The ends were cut back, 4 bases at V and 0 bases at J, with 12 bases in the middle. CDR3 coding DNA: TGTGCCAGCAGTTATACAGGGCTCATGAACACTGAAGCTTTCTTT. Protein: CASSYTGLMNTEAFF.

The J gene is TRBJ2-3, the V gene TRBV4-1; D might be TRBD1 or TRBD2, each matching 5 bases. Germline V gene data show CDR1 as MGHRA and CDR2 as YSYEKL. The CDR3 totals 14 residues. Trimming left V 1 base short and J 1 base short, with 6 bases between. The CDR3 DNA sequence: TGCGCCAGCAGCCAAGCGGGGCGCACAGATACGCAGTATTTT. Its protein product is CASSQAGRTDTQYF.

In its sample, this clonotype ranks as medium-sized (0.01 to 0.1%). The V gene is TRBV7-6, the J gene TRBJ1-1; D possibly corresponds to TRBD1 (5 bases). The germline V and J ends were trimmed by 5 bases and 1 base, with 14 bases remaining between them. The CDR3 length is 15 residues. Germline CDR1 is SGHVS and CDR2 is FNYEAQ. CDR3 sequence reads: CASSLPPTANTEAFF. CDR3 nucleotide sequence: TGTGCCAGCAGCCTACCCCCGACAGCGAACACTGAAGCTTTCTTT.

This chain links TRBV7-6 with TRBJ2-5; 8 bases match TRBD2. The germline gives CDR1 SGHVS, CDR2 FNYEAQ. The CDR3 contains 16 residues. V lost 2 bases and J lost 9; bases outside the gene matches: 14. This chain's CDR3 is CASSLSSGGAQRAQYF. CDR3 nucleotides: TGTGCCAGCAGCTTATCCAGCGGGGGTGCCCAACGGGCCCAGTACTTC. Full variable domain (rest looked up from reference TRBV7-6 and TRBJ2-5): GAGVSQSPRYKVTKRGQDVALRCDPISGHVSLYWYRQALGQGPEFLTYFNYEAQQDKSGLPNDRFSAERPEGSISTLTIQRTEQRDSAMYRCASSLSSGGAQRAQYFGPGTRLLVL.

This clonotype occurred a few times. The chain carries TRBV11-3 and TRBJ2-1; 7 positions match TRBD1. The V segment lost 8 bases and the J segment 5 bases; nucleotides outside the gene matches: 6. This CDR3 has 13 residues. Germline CDR1 and CDR2: SGHNT and YENEEA. The CDR3, as DNA: TGTGCCAGCGGCCAGGGGGAGAACAATGAGCAGTTCTTC. Translation gives CASGQGENNEQFF. Based on the CDR3 plus reference TRBV11-3 and TRBJ2-1, the full variable domain is EAGVVQSPRYKIIEKKQPVAFWCNPISGHNTLYWYLQNLGQGPELLIRYENEEAVDDSQLPKDRFSAERLKGVDSTLKIQPAELGDSAVYLCASGQGENNEQFFGPGTRLTVL.

The table lists this clonotype with a few counts. The chain combines TRBV3-1 with TRBJ2-1; 8 bases match TRBD2. Germline CDR1 and CDR2: LGHDT and YNNKEL (reference sequence). The CDR3 runs to 20 residues. Trimming took 3 bases from V and 0 from J; bases not matched to a gene: 16. The CDR3 region is CASSHQGSISGASSYNEQFF. For the CDR3, the DNA is TGTGCCAGCAGCCACCAAGGAAGCATTAGCGGGGCTAGCTCCTACAATGAGCAGTTCTTC.

This clonotype came up many times. This chain uses TRBV4-3 with TRBJ2-1; weak D call: TRBD2 (5 bases). V lost 0 bases to trimming and J lost 6 bases, with 9 bases between them. The CDR3 consists of 14 residues. Germline lookup yields CDR1 LGHNA and CDR2 YSLEER. The CDR3, as DNA: TGCGCCAGCAGCCAAGATGCTAGCTCCAATGAGCAGTTCTTC. Translation: CASSQDASSNEQFF.

This chain connects TRBV12-3 or TRBV12-4 to TRBJ2-3; a weak D match, TRBD2 (6 bases). The V and J ends lost 5 bases and 6 bases respectively, with 24 bases between them. The length of the CDR3 is 17 residues. In nucleotides, the CDR3 is TGTGCCAGCAGTGGGGCCGGACTACGTACTGGTTGGGATACGCAGTATTTT. This sequence encodes CASSGAGLRTGWDTQYF.

The V gene is TRBV10-1, the J gene TRBJ2-3; no definite D call. The CDR3 is 16 amino acids. Trimming took 0 bases from V and 2 from J, leaving 12 bases between them. Per the germline V gene, CDR1 is WNHNN and CDR2 is SYGVQD (reference sequence). The CDR3 reads CASSESTGLLTDTQYF. In nucleotides, the CDR3 is TGCGCCAGCAGTGAGTCGACCGGCCTCCTCACAGATACGCAGTATTTT.

This clonotype turned up a few times. The chain employs TRBV6-1 and TRBJ2-1; tentative D call: TRBD2 (7 bases). Trimming removed 5 bases from V and 5 bases from J, with 22 bases in between. This CDR3 spans 17 amino acids. Germline assignment: CDR1 MNHNS and CDR2 SASEGT. The CDR3 DNA reads as TGTGCCAGCAGTAATCGGGCGGGGGCGCCGGACCACAATGAGCAGTTCTTC. Translating it yields CASSNRAGAPDHNEQFF.

Only a few counts were recorded for this clonotype. The rearrangement links TRBV20-1 to TRBJ2-7; 7 positions match TRBD1. The CDR3 covers 13 residues. Germline V gene lookup returns CDR1 DFQATT and CDR2 SNEGSKA (reference sequence). V trimming: 6 bases; J trimming: 4 bases; junction bases outside the gene matches: 9. The DNA for the CDR3 is TGCAGTGCCCGACAGGGTGCTACTTACGAGCAGTACTTC. Translating gives CSARQGATYEQYF.

This clonotype was observed a handful of times. The chain is built from TRBV7-8 and TRBJ2-1; D tentatively fits TRBD1 or TRBD2 (6 bases each). The V end was cut by 5 bases, the J end by 8 bases, with 16 bases between. The CDR3 length is 14 residues. From germline, CDR1 is SGHVS and CDR2 FQNEAQ. This CDR3 reads CASSPPRGRYEQFF. CDR3 bases: TGTGCCAGCAGCCCACCACGGGGGCGGTATGAGCAGTTCTTC. Based on the CDR3 plus reference TRBV7-8 and TRBJ2-1, the full variable domain is GAGVSQSPRYKVAKRGQDVALRCDPISGHVSLFWYQQALGQGPEFLTYFQNEAQLDKSGLPSDRFFAERPEGSVSTLKIQRTQQEDSAVYLCASSPPRGRYEQFFGPGTRLTVL.

The chain joins TRBV4-1 to TRBJ2-7; D perhaps matches TRBD2 (6 bases). This CDR3 is built from 16 residues. Germline lookup yields CDR1 MGHRA and CDR2 YSYEKL. Trimming removed 1 base at V and 2 bases at J, with 15 bases between. The CDR3 is CASSQAASGLAYEQYF. The CDR3 DNA is TGCGCCAGCAGCCAAGCGGCGAGCGGGTTAGCCTACGAGCAGTACTTC.

The sample holds many counts of this clonotype. The chain combines TRBV20-1 with TRBJ1-1; D might be TRBD1 (6 bases). The CDR3 contains 12 residues. Germline lookup yields CDR1 DFQATT and CDR2 SNEGSKA (reference sequence). The ends were cut back, 6 bases at V and 7 bases at J, with 15 bases in the middle. CDR3 DNA sequence: TGCAGTGCCCCTGGCAGGGGTGGTGAAGCTTTCTTT. As protein: CSAPGRGGEAFF.

This clonotype appeared many times. The chain's CDR3 is CASSSRVQETQYF. CDR3 sequence (DNA): TGTGCCAGCAGTTCGAGGGTCCAAGAGACCCAGTACTTC. The genes are TRBV6-6 and TRBJ2-5, with D possibly matching TRBD2 (5 bases). There are 13 residues in the CDR3. Germline CDR1 MNHNY, CDR2 SVGAGI (reference sequence). Trimming stripped 4 bases from V and 1 base from J, with 7 bases between.

The chain has TRBV29-1 and TRBJ2-5, with TRBD1 identical over 10 bases. CDR3 size: 13 residues. The germline V gene has CDR1 SQVTM and CDR2 ANQGSEA. J was trimmed by 0 bases and V by 6 bases; bases with no gene match: 1. Here the CDR3 DNA reads TGCAGCGTGGACAGGGGGAACCAAGAGACCCAGTACTTC. Translating it yields CSVDRGNQETQYF.

This clonotype occurred a few times. The V gene is TRBV19, the J gene TRBJ1-6; possible D gene TRBD1, 5 bases. Looked up from germline, CDR1 is LNHDA and CDR2 is SQIVND (reference sequence). This CDR3 contains 13 residues. The germline V and J ends were trimmed by 6 bases and 8 bases, with 11 bases remaining between them. The CDR3 nucleotides are TGTGCCAGTAGGTCTGGGACCTATTCACCCCTCCACTTT. It yields the protein CASRSGTYSPLHF. The variable domain in full, completed from reference TRBV19 and TRBJ1-6, reads DGGITQSPKYLFRKEGQNVTLSCEQNLNHDAMYWYRQDPGQGLRLIYYSQIVNDFQKGDIAEGYSVSREKKESFPLTVTSAQKNPTAFYLCASRSGTYSPLHFGNGTRLTVT.

The table lists this clonotype with a few counts. The chain employs TRBV6-1 and TRBJ2-2; TRBD2 is a possible D gene (6 bases). Germline CDR1 MNHNS, CDR2 SASEGT. Deletions cut 7 bases from V and 3 bases from J, with 15 bases between. The CDR3 is 15 residues long. For the CDR3, the DNA is TGTGCCAGCACGACTAGTCGACTATACACCGGGGAGCTGTTTTTT. Residues: CASTTSRLYTGELFF.